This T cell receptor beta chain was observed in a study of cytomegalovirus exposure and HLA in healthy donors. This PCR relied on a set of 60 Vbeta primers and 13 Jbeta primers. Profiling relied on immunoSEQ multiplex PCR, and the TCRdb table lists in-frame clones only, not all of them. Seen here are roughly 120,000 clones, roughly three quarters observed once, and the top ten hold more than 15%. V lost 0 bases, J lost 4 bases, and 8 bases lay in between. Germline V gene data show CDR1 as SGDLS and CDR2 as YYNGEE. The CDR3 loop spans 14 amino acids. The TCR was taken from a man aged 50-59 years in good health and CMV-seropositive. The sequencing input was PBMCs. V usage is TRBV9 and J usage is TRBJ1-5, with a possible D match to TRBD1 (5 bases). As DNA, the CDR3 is TGTGCCAGCAGCGTAGACGGGGGGAATCAGCCCCAGCATTTT. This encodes CASSVDGGNQPQHF.